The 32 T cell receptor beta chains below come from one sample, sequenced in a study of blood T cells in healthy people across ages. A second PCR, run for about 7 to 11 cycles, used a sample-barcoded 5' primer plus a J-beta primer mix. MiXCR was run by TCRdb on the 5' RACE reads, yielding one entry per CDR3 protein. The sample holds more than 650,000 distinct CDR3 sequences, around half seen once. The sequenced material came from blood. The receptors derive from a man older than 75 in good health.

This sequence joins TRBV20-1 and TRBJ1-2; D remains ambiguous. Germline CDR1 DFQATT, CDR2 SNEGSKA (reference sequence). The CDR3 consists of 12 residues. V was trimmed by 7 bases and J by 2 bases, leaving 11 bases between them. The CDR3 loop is CSGRAGNYGYTF. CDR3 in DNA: TGCAGTGGTCGAGCGGGGAACTATGGCTACACCTTC.

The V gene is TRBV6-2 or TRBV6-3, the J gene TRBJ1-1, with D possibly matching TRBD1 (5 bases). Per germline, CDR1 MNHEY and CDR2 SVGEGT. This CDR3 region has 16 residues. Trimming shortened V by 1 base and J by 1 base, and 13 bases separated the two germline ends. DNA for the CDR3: TGTGCCAGCAGTTACTGGGGGGGTCCTCGGAACACTGAAGCTTTCTTT. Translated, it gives CASSYWGGPRNTEAFF.

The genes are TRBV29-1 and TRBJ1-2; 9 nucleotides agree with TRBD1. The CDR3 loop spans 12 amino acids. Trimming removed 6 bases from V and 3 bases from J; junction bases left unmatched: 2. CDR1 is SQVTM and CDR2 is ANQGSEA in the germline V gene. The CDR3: CSVGQGHYGYTF. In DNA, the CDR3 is TGCAGCGTAGGACAGGGGCACTATGGCTACACCTTC.

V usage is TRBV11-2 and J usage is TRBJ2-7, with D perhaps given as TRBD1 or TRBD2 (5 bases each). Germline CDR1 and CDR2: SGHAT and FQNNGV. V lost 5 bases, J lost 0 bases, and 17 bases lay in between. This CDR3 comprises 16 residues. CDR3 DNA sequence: TGTGCCAGCAGCCCTCCGGGACGATTAAGCTCCTACGAGCAGTACTTC. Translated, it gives CASSPPGRLSSYEQYF.

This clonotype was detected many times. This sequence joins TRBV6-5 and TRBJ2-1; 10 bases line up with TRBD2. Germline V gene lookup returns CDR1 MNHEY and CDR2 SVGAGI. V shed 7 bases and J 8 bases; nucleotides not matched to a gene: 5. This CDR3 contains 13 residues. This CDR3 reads CASTLGLAYEQFF. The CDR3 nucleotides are TGTGCCAGCACCCTGGGACTAGCGTATGAGCAGTTCTTC.

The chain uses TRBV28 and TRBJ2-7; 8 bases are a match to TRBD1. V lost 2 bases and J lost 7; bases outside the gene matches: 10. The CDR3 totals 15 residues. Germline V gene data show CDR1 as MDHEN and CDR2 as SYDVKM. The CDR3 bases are TGTGCCAGCAGTTTACCGGGACAGGTTAAGGATGAGCAGTACTTC. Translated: CASSLPGQVKDEQYF.

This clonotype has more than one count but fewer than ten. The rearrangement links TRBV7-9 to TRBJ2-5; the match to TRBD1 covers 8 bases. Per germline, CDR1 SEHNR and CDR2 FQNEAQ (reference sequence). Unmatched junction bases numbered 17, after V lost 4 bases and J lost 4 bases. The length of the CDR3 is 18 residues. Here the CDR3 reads CASSSYGGGTGSGETQYF. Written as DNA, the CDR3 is TGTGCCAGCAGCTCCTATGGTGGGGGGACAGGCAGCGGAGAGACCCAGTACTTC. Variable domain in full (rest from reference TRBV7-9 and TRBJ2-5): DTGVSQNPRHKITKRGQNVTFRCDPISEHNRLYWYRQTLGQGPEFLTYFQNEAQLEKSRLLSDRFSAERPKGSFSTLEIQRTEQGDSAMYLCASSSYGGGTGSGETQYFGPGTRLLVL.

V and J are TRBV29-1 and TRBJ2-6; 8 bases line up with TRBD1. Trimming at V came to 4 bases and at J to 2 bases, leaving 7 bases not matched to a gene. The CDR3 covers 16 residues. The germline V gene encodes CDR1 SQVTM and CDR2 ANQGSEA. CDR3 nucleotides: TGCAGCGTTGGGGACAGGCTCGGTACTGGGGCCAACGTCCTGACTTTC. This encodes CSVGDRLGTGANVLTF.

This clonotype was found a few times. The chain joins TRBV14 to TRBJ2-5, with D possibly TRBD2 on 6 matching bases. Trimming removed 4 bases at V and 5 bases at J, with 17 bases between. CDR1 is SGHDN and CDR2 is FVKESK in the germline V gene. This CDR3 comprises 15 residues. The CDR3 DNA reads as TGTGCCAGCAGCCTACTAGCCGGAGAGGGCGAGACCCAGTACTTC. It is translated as CASSLLAGEGETQYF.

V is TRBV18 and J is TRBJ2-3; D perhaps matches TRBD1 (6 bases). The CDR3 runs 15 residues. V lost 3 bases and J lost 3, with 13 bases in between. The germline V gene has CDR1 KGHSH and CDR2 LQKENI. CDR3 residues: CASSPFGGETDTQYF. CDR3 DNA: TGTGCCAGCTCACCCTTTGGGGGCGAGACAGATACGCAGTATTTT.

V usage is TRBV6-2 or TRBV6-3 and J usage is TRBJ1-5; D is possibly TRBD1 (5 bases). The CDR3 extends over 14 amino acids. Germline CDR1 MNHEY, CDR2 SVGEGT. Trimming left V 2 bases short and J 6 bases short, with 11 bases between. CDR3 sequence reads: CASSYEGLGQPQHF. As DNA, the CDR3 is TGTGCCAGCAGTTACGAGGGGCTGGGTCAGCCCCAGCATTTT.

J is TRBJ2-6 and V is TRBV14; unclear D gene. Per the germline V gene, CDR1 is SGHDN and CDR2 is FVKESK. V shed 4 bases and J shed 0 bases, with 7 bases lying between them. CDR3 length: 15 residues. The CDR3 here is CASSRSGSGANVLTF. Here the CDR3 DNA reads TGTGCCAGCAGCCGTTCTGGCTCTGGGGCCAACGTCCTGACTTTC.

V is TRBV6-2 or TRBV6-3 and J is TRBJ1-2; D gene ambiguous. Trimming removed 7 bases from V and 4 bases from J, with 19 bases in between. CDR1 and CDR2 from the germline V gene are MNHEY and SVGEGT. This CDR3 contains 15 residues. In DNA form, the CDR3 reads TGTGCCAGCACTCTCGGACCAGCGTTGAGCTATGGCTACACCTTC. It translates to CASTLGPALSYGYTF.

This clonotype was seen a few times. CDR3 sequence: CASSPVLTSGSSYNEQFF. As DNA, the CDR3 is TGTGCCAGCTCACCGGTGCTGACTAGCGGGAGCTCCTACAATGAGCAGTTCTTC. The chain couples TRBV18 to TRBJ2-1; 12 bases are shared with TRBD2. CDR3 length equals 18 residues. Germline V CDR1 and CDR2: KGHSH, LQKENI. The V segment lost 3 bases and the J segment 0 bases; nucleotides outside the gene matches: 6.

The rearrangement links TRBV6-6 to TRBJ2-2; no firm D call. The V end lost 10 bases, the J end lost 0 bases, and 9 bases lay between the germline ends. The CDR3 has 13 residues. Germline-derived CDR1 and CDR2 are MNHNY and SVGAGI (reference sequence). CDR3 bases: TGTGCCACCATCGGGTCGAACACCGGGGAGCTGTTTTTT. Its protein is CATIGSNTGELFF.

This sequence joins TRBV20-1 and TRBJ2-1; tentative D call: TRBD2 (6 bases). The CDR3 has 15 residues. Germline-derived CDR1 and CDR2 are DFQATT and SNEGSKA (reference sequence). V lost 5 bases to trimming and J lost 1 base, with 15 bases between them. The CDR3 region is CSASGTFESYNEQFF. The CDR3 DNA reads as TGCAGTGCTTCGGGGACTTTCGAATCCTACAATGAGCAGTTCTTC.

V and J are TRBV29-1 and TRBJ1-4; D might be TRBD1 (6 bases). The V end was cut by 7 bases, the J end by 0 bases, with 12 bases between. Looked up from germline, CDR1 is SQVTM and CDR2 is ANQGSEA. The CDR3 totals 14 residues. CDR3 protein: CSGVDSTTNEKLFF. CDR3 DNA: TGCAGCGGGGTGGACAGTACAACTAATGAAAAACTGTTTTTT.

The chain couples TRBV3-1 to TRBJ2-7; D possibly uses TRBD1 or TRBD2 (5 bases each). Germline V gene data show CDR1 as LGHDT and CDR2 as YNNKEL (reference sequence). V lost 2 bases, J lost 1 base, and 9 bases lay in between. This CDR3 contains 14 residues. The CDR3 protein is CASSQSGRSYEQYF. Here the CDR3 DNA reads TGTGCCAGCAGCCAATCAGGGAGATCCTACGAGCAGTACTTC.

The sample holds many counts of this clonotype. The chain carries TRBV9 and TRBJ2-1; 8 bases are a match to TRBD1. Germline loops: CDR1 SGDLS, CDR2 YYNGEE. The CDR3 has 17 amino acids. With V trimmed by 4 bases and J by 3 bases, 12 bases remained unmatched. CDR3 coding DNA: TGTGCCAGCAGCCCCCAAACAGGGGGGCTAAACTACAATGAGCAGTTCTTC. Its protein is CASSPQTGGLNYNEQFF.

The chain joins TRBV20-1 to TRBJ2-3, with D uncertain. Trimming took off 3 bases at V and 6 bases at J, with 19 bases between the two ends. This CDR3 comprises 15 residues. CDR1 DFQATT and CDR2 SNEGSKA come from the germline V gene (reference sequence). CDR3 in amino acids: CSASPVGTSSDTQYF. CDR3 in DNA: TGCAGTGCTAGTCCCGTAGGTACATCGTCGGATACGCAGTATTTT.

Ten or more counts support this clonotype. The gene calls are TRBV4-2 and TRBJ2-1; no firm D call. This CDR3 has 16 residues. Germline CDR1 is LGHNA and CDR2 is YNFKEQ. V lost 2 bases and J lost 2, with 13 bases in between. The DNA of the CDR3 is TGTGCCAGCAGCCAATTTCAACAAACGCCCTACAATGAGCAGTTCTTC. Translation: CASSQFQQTPYNEQFF.

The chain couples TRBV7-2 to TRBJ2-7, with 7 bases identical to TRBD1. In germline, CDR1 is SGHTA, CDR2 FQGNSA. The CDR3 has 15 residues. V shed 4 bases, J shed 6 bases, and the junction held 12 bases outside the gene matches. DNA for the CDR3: TGTGCCAGCAGCTACCCCCGACAGGGACGGGGCGAGCAGTACTTC. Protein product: CASSYPRQGRGEQYF.

The CDR3 loop is CASSLGSGKSTDTQYF. The DNA of the CDR3 is TGTGCCAGCAGTTTGGGCTCAGGGAAAAGCACAGATACGCAGTATTTT. The rearrangement links TRBV12-3 or TRBV12-4 to TRBJ2-3, with D maybe TRBD1 (5 bases). CDR3 size: 16 residues. V lost 3 bases to trimming and J lost 0 bases, with 13 bases between them.

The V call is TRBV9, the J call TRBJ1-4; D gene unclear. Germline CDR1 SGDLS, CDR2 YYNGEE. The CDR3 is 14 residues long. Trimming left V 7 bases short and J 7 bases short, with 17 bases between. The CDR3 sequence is CASATDVSREKLFF. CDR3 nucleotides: TGTGCCAGCGCCACAGATGTATCTCGTGAAAAACTGTTTTTT.

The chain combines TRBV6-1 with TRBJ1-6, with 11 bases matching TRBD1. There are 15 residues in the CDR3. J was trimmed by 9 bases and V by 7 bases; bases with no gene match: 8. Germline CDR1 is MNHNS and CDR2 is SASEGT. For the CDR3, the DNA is TGTGCCAGCATTCTGACCGGGACAGGGGGTTCACCCCTCCACTTT. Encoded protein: CASILTGTGGSPLHF.

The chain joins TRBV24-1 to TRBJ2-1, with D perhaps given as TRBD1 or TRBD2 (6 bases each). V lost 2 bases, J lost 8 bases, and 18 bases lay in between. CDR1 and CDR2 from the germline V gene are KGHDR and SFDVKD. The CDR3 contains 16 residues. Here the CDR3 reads CATSDWGGARGDEQFF. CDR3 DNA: TGTGCCACCAGTGATTGGGGAGGAGCGAGGGGGGATGAGCAGTTCTTC.

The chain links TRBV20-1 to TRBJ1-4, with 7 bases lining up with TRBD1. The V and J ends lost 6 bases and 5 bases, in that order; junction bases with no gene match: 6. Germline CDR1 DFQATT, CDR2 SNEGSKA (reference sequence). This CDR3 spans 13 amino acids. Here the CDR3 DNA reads TGCAGTGCCCGACAGGGTGGCAATGAAAAACTGTTTTTT. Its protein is CSARQGGNEKLFF.

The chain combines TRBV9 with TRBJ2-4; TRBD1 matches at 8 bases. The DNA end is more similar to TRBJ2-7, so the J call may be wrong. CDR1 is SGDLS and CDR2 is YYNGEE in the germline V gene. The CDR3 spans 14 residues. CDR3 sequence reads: CASSPRQGSDEQYF. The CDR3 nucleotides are TGTGCCAGCAGCCCTCGACAGGGGAGCGACGAGCAGTACTTC.

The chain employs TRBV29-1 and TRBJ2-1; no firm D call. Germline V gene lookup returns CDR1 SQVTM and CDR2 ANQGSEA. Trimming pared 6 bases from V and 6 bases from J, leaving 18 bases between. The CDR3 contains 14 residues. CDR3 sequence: CSVAWSRQLNEQFF. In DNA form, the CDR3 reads TGCAGCGTCGCCTGGAGTCGGCAGCTCAATGAGCAGTTCTTC.

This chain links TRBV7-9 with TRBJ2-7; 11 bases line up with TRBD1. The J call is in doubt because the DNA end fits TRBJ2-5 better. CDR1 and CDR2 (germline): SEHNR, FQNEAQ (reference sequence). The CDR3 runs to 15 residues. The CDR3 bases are TGTGCCAGCAGCCCCGGACAGGGGGCGAGGGAGACCCAGTACTTC. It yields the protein CASSPGQGARETQYF.

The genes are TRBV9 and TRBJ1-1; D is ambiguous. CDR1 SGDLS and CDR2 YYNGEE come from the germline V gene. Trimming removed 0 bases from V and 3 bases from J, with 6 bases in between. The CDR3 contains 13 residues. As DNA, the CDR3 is TGTGCCAGCAGCGTAGTGAAGGACACTGAAGCTTTCTTT. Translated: CASSVVKDTEAFF.

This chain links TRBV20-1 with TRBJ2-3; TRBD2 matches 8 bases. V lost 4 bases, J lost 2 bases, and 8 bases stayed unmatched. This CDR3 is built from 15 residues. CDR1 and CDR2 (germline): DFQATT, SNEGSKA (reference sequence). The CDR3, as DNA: TGCAGTGCTACGCCCACTAGCGGAAACACAGATACGCAGTATTTT. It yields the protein CSATPTSGNTDTQYF.